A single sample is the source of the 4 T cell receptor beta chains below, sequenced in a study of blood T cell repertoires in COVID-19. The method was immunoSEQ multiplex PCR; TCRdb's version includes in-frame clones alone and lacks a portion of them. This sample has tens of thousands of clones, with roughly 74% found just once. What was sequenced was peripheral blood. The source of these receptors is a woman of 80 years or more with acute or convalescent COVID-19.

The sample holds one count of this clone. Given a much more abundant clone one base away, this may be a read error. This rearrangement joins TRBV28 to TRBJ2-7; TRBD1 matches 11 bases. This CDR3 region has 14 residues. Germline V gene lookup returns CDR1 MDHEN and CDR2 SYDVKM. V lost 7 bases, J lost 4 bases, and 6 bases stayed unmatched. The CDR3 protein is CASKPGQGGYEQYF. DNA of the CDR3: TGTGCCAGCAAACCGGGACAGGGGGGGTACGAGCAGTACTTC.

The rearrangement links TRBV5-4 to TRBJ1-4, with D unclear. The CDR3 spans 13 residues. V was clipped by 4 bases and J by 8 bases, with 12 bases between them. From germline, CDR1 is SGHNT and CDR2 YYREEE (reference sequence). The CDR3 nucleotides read TGTGCCAGCAGCCGGCCCCTGGAGGAAAAACTGTTTTTT. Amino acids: CASSRPLEEKLFF.

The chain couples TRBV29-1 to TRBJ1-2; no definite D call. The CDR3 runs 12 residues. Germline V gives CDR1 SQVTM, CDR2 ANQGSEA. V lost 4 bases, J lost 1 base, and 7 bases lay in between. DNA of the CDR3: TGCAGCGTTGTCTCCAGTAACTATGGCTACACCTTC. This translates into CSVVSSNYGYTF.

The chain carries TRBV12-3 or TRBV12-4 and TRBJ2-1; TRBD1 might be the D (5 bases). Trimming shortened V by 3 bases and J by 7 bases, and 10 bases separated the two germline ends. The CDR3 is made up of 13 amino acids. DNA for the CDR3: TGTGCCAGCAGTTTCACACAGGCGAATGAGCAGTTCTTC. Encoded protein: CASSFTQANEQFF.